The clone carrying this T cell receptor (beta chain) has just a few counts. The antigen is not known. Germline V CDR1 and CDR2: ENHRY, SYGVKD. CDR3 size: 13 residues. With 11 bases clipped from V and 5 bases from J, the junction kept 12 bases outside the gene matches. The data are from a study of beta chain features in type 1 diabetes. On the study more broadly: All samples together contributed 90 million to 110 million sorted cells for examination. Study-level points and caveats: In comparison with healthy donors, patients had naive, central memory and Treg TCRB repertoires that appeared more similar. Type 1 diabetes patients showed a moderate but significant shortening of TCRB CDR3s in all four CD4+ subsets.

Every bit of the isolated RNA underwent reverse transcription, so sequencing read expressed TCRB transcripts. Measured with immunoSEQ multiplex PCR; TCRdb has only the in-frame clones, and not every one. This table has under 350,000 clones, roughly an eighth appearing once. Source material: naive CD4+ T cells from blood. The sequence was collected from a man younger than 45 with type 1 diabetes. The V and J genes are TRBV10-3 and TRBJ2-7; TRBD2 aligns across 7 bases. CDR3 coding DNA: TGTGCCCTCAAGGGCGGGAGTGAGGACGAGCAGTACTTC. Translating gives CALKGGSEDEQYF.